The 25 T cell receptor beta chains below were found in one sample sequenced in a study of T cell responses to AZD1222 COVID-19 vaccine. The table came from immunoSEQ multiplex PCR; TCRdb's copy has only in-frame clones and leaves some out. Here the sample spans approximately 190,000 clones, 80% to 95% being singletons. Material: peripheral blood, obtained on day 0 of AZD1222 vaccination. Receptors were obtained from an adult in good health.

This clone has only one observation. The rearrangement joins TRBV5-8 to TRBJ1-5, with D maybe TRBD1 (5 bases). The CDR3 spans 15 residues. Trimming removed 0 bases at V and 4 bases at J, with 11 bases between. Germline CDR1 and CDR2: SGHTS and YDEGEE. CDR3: CASSLGGLQNQPQHF. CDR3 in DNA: TGTGCCAGCAGCTTGGGGGGACTGCAGAATCAGCCCCAGCATTTT.

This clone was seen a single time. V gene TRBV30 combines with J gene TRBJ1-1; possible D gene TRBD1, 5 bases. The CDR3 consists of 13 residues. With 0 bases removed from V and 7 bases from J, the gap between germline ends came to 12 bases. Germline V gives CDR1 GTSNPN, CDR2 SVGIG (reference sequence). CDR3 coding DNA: TGTGCCTGGAGTGTGGGGACGGGGAATGAAGCTTTCTTT. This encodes CAWSVGTGNEAFF.

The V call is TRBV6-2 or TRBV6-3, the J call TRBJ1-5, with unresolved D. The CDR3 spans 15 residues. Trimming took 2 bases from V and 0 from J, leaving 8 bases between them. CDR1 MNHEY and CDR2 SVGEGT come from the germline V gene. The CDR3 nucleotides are TGTGCCAGCAGTTACCCAGACGATAGCAATCAGCCCCAGCATTTT. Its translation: CASSYPDDSNQPQHF.

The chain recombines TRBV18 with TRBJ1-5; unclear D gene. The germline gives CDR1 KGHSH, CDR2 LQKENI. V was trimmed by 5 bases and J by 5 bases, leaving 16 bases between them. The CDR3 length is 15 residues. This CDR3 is CASSEVEQSHQPQHF. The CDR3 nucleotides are TGTGCCAGCTCAGAGGTGGAACAGAGCCATCAGCCCCAGCATTTT.

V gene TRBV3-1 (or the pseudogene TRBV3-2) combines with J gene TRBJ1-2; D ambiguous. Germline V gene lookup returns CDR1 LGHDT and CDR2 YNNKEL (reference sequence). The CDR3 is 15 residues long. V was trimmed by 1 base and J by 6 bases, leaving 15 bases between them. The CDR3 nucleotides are TGTGCCAGCAGCCAAGGCGAAACCAGGCTCAATGGCTACACCTTC. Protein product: CASSQGETRLNGYTF.

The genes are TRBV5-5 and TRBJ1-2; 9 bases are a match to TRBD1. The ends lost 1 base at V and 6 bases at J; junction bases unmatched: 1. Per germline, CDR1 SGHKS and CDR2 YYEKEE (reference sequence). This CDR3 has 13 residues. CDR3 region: CASSLWDRDGYTF. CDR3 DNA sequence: TGTGCCAGCAGCTTGTGGGACAGGGATGGCTACACCTTC.

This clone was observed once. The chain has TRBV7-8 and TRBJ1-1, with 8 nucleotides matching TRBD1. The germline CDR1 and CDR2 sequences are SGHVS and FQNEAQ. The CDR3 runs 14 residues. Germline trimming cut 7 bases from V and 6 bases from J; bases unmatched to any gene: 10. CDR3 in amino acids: CASNYRGRFAEAFF. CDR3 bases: TGTGCCAGCAACTACAGGGGGAGGTTCGCTGAAGCTTTCTTT.

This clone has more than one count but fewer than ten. The CDR3 protein is CASSIGPAHQPQHF. The CDR3, as DNA: TGTGCCAGCAGCATTGGACCGGCCCATCAGCCCCAGCATTTT. The V call is TRBV9, the J call TRBJ1-5; D ambiguous. This CDR3 has 14 amino acids. V lost 4 bases and J 5 bases, leaving 13 bases between the germline ends. The V gene's germline CDR1 is SGDLS and CDR2 YYNGEE.

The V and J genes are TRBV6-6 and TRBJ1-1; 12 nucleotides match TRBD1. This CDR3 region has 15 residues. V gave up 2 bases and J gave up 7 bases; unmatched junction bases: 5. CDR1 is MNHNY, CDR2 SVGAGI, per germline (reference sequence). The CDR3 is CASSYEGTGGHEAFF. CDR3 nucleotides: TGTGCCAGCAGTTACGAGGGGACAGGGGGCCATGAAGCTTTCTTT.

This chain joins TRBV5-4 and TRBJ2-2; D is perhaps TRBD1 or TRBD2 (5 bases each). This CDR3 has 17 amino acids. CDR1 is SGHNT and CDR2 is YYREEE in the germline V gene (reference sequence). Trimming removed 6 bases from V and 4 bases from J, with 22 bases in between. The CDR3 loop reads CASTRRVRGAGTGELFF. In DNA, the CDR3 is TGTGCCAGCACCCGGCGGGTAAGAGGGGCGGGCACCGGGGAGCTGTTTTTT. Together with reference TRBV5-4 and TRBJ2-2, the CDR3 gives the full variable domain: ETGVTQSPTHLIKTRGQQVTLRCSSQSGHNTVSWYQQALGQGPQFIFQYYREEENGRGNFPPRFSGLQFPNYSSELNVNALELDDSALYLCASTRRVRGAGTGELFFGEGSRLTVL.

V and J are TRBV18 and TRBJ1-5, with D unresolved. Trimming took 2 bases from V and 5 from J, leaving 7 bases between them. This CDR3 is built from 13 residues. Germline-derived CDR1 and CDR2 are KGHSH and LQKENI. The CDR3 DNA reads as TGTGCCAGCTCACCATCAGGCGATCAGCCCCAGCATTTT. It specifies CASSPSGDQPQHF.

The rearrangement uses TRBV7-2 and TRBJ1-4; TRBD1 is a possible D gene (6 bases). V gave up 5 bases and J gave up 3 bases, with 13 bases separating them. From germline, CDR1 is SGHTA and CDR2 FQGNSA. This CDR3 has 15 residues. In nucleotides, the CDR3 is TGTGCCAGCAGCATAAGGGGGTCACCTAATGAAAAACTGTTTTTT. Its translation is CASSIRGSPNEKLFF.

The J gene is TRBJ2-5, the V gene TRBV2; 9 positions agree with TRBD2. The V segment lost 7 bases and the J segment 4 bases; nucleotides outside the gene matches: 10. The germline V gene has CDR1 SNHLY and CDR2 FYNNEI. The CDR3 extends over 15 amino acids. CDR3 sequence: CASKPGGGAPETQYF. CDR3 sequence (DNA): TGTGCCAGCAAGCCGGGCGGGGGGGCCCCAGAGACCCAGTACTTC.

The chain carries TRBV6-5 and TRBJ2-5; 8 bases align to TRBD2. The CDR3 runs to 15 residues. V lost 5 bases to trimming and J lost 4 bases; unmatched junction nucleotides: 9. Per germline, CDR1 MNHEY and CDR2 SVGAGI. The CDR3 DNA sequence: TGTGCCAGCAGTACCGGGACTAGTGACCGAGAGACCCAGTACTTC. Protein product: CASSTGTSDRETQYF.

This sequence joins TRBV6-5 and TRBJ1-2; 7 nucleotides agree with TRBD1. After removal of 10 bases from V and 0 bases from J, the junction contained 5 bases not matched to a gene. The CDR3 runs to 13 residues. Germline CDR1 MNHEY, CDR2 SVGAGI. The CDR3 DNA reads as TGTGCCACTATGGACAGGTCTAACTATGGCTACACCTTC. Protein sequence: CATMDRSNYGYTF.

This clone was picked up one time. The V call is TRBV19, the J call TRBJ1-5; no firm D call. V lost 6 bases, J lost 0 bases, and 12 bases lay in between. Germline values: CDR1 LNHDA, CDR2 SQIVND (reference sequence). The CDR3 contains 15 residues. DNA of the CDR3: TGTGCCAGTAGCGCGGGCGGTAATAGCAATCAGCCCCAGCATTTT. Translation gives CASSAGGNSNQPQHF.

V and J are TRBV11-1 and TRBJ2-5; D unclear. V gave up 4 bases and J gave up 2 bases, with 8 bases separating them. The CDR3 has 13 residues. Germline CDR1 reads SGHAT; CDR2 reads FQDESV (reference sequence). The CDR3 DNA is TGTGCCAGCAGCTCTGGAAGGCAAGAGACCCAGTACTTC. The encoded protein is CASSSGRQETQYF.

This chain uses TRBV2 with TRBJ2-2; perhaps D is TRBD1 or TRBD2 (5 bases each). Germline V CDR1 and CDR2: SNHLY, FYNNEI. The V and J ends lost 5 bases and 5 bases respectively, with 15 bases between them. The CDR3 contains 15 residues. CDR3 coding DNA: TGTGCCAGCAGTCCGGGACCTCCCGGGACCGGGGAGCTGTTTTTT. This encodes CASSPGPPGTGELFF.

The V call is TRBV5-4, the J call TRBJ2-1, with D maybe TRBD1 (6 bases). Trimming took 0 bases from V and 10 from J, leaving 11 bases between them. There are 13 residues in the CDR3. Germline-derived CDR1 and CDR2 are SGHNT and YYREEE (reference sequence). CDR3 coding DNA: TGTGCCAGCAGCTTGGATCGTACAGGGGAGCAGTTCTTC. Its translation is CASSLDRTGEQFF.

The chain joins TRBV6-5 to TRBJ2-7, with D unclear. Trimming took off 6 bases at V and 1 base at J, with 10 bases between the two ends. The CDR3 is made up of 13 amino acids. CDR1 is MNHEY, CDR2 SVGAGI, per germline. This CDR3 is CASRDMGSYEQYF. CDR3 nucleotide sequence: TGTGCCAGCAGGGATATGGGGTCCTACGAGCAGTACTTC.

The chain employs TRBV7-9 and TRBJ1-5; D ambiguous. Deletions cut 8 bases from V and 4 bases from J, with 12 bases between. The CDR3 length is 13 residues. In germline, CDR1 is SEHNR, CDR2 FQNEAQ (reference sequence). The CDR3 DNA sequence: TGTGCCAGCCCCTCTTGGAGTAATCAGCCCCAGCATTTT. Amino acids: CASPSWSNQPQHF. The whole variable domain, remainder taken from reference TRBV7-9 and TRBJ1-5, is DTGVSQNPRHKITKRGQNVTFRCDPISEHNRLYWYRQTLGQGPEFLTYFQNEAQLEKSRLLSDRFSAERPKGSFSTLEIQRTEQGDSAMYLCASPSWSNQPQHFGDGTRLSIL.

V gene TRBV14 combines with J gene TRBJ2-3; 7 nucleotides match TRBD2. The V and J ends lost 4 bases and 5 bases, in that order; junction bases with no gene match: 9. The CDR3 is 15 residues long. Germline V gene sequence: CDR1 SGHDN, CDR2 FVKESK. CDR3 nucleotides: TGTGCCAGCAGCCGAGGACTAGTGAGGGAAGATACGCAGTATTTT. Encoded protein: CASSRGLVREDTQYF.

CDR3 sequence: CASRTGSGNTIYF. The CDR3 bases are TGTGCCAGCAGGACAGGGTCTGGAAACACCATATATTTT. The V and J genes are TRBV12-3 or TRBV12-4 and TRBJ1-3; 7 bases are shared with TRBD1. J lost 1 base, V lost 6 bases, and 0 bases had no gene match. The CDR3 loop spans 13 amino acids.

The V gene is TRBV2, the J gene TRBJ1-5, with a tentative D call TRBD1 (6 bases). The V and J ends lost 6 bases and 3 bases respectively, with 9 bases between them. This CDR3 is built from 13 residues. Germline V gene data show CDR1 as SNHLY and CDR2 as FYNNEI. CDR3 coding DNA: TGTGCCAGCAGGGGGACAAACAATCAGCCCCAGCATTTT. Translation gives CASRGTNNQPQHF.

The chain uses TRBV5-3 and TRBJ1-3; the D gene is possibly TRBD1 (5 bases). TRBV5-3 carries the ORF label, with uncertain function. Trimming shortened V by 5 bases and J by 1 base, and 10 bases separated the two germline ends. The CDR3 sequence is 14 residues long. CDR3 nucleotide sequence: TGTGCCAGAAGGGGACGGGAGTCTGGAAACACCATATATTTT. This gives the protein CARRGRESGNTIYF.